These 10 T cell receptor beta chains were all obtained from the same sample, sequenced in a study. The assay was immunoSEQ multiplex PCR, and TCRdb's table has in-frame clones only and misses some. The sample includes 68,000 or so clones, 90% to 95% of them seen just once. Sequencing used PBMCs. The origin of the receptors is a man aged 40-49 years with rheumatoid arthritis.

The chain couples TRBV6-5 to TRBJ1-1; 7 positions match TRBD1. The CDR3 totals 14 residues. Germline V gene lookup returns CDR1 MNHEY and CDR2 SVGAGI. J was trimmed by 4 bases and V by 6 bases; bases with no gene match: 8. The CDR3 region is CASRGTAGGTEAFF. For the CDR3, the DNA is TGTGCCAGCAGAGGGACAGCGGGTGGCACTGAAGCTTTCTTT.

The CDR3 here is CASSPVAGSYNEQFF. CDR3 nucleotide sequence: TGCGCCAGCAGCCCGGTGGCCGGCTCCTACAATGAGCAGTTCTTC. The V gene is TRBV5-1, the J gene TRBJ2-1, with D unclear. Germline lookup yields CDR1 SGHRS and CDR2 YFSETQ. This CDR3 spans 15 amino acids. The V end was cut by 4 bases, the J end by 0 bases, with 11 bases between.

This chain uses TRBV5-1 with TRBJ2-2, with 9 bases that match TRBD2. Trimming cost V 1 base and J 0 bases; bases outside gene matches: 1. Germline lookup yields CDR1 SGHRS and CDR2 YFSETQ. The CDR3 loop spans 16 amino acids. The CDR3 is CASSLLAGANTGELFF. The CDR3 bases are TGCGCCAGCAGCTTGTTAGCGGGGGCGAACACCGGGGAGCTGTTTTTT.

The rearrangement joins TRBV7-8 to TRBJ1-1, with D tentatively TRBD1 (6 bases). Trimming removed 3 bases from V and 5 bases from J, with 19 bases in between. CDR1 and CDR2 from the germline V gene are SGHVS and FQNEAQ. The CDR3 totals 16 residues. The CDR3: CASSFVGGRVGTEAFF. In DNA, the CDR3 is TGTGCCAGCAGCTTCGTCGGGGGGCGAGTGGGGACTGAAGCTTTCTTT. Supplemented by reference TRBV7-8 and TRBJ1-1, the full variable domain reads GAGVSQSPRYKVAKRGQDVALRCDPISGHVSLFWYQQALGQGPEFLTYFQNEAQLDKSGLPSDRFFAERPEGSVSTLKIQRTQQEDSAVYLCASSFVGGRVGTEAFFGQGTRLTVV.

The genes are TRBV6-1 and TRBJ2-4, with 11 bases lining up with TRBD2. The J segment lost 0 bases and the V segment lost 0 bases, leaving 10 bases of the junction unmatched. The CDR3 covers 20 residues. From germline, CDR1 is MNHNS and CDR2 SASEGT. The CDR3 nucleotides are TGTGCCAGCAGTGAAGCGGGACTAGCGGACACACAACTAGCCAAAAACATTCAGTACTTC. It specifies CASSEAGLADTQLAKNIQYF.

The V gene is TRBV7-2, the J gene TRBJ2-1; 8 bases are a match to TRBD2. With 2 bases clipped from V and 7 bases from J, the junction kept 10 bases outside the gene matches. This CDR3 spans 16 amino acids. In germline, CDR1 is SGHTA, CDR2 FQGNSA. DNA for the CDR3: TGTGCCAGCAGCTTACTCGGCGGGGGGCTGAGTAATGAGCAGTTCTTC. Protein: CASSLLGGGLSNEQFF.

J is TRBJ1-2 and V is TRBV9, with D unresolved. The germline V gene has CDR1 SGDLS and CDR2 YYNGEE. Trimming removed 1 base at V and 3 bases at J, with 10 bases between. This CDR3 has 14 amino acids. The CDR3 region has the DNA TGTGCCAGCAGCGTATCCTTAGAGGACTATGGCTACACCTTC. Its translation is CASSVSLEDYGYTF. The full variable domain, in which reference TRBV9 and TRBJ1-2 provide the parts outside the CDR3, is DSGVTQTPKHLITATGQRVTLRCSPRSGDLSVYWYQQSLDQGLQFLIQYYNGEERAKGNILERFSAQQFPDLHSELNLSSLELGDSALYFCASSVSLEDYGYTFGSGTRLTVV.

The chain recombines TRBV19 with TRBJ1-2; maybe TRBD1 (5 bases). Germline V gives CDR1 LNHDA, CDR2 SQIVND (reference sequence). Trimming stripped 4 bases from V and 5 bases from J, with 14 bases between. The CDR3 has 14 amino acids. DNA for the CDR3: TGTGCCAGTAGTAGGGACCGAATTTTATATGGCTACACCTTC. It translates to CASSRDRILYGYTF. Full variable domain (outside the CDR3, taken from reference TRBV19 and TRBJ1-2): DGGITQSPKYLFRKEGQNVTLSCEQNLNHDAMYWYRQDPGQGLRLIYYSQIVNDFQKGDIAEGYSVSREKKESFPLTVTSAQKNPTAFYLCASSRDRILYGYTFGSGTRLTVV.

The chain employs TRBV5-1 and TRBJ1-2; 8 bases align to TRBD1. The CDR3 loop spans 16 amino acids. Losses at the gene ends were 2 bases for V and 5 bases for J; bases not matched to a gene: 11. Germline-derived CDR1 and CDR2 are SGHRS and YFSETQ. The CDR3 bases are TGCGCCAGCAGCTTCGGAGATGGACAGGGTTTATATGGCTACACCTTC. Translated: CASSFGDGQGLYGYTF.

The chain carries TRBV19 and TRBJ1-1; D unresolved. Germline assignment: CDR1 LNHDA and CDR2 SQIVND (reference sequence). The germline V and J ends were trimmed by 4 bases and 2 bases, with 5 bases remaining between them. This CDR3 is 12 amino acids long. CDR3 amino acids: CASSRVNTEAFF. As DNA, the CDR3 is TGTGCCAGTAGTAGGGTAAACACTGAAGCTTTCTTT.